Sequencing of this TCR beta chain was carried out in a study of cytomegalovirus exposure and HLA in healthy donors. The wider study: The study placed around 80% of its roughly 430 genotyped donors in the Caucasian-associated ancestry cluster. Study-level results: A later analysis showed TCR association rates differing by HLA locus, peaking at DRB1 and lowest at HLA-C. A previous analysis found most TCR beta V segments productive roughly 90% or roughly 30% of the time. Listed as cytomegalovirus-associated were 164 TCR beta chains.

Regarding this clone: Its target is not known.

Per germline, CDR1 GTSNPN and CDR2 SVGIG (reference sequence). The CDR3 runs to 15 residues. V lost 0 bases and J lost 0, with 9 bases in between. 60 Vbeta and 13 Jbeta primers were used in PCR. Generated by immunoSEQ multiplex PCR, the TCRdb table keeps only in-frame clones and is missing some. The top ten clones hold under 9% of a sample with under 200,000 clones, around 78% of them seen once. The TCR was taken from a woman aged 40 to 50 in good health and CMV-seropositive. The sample consisted of PBMCs. The chain carries TRBV30 and TRBJ2-4; no definite D call. CDR3 DNA sequence: TGTGCCTGGAGTGTACCTAGGATAGCCAAAAACATTCAGTACTTC. Protein: CAWSVPRIAKNIQYF.